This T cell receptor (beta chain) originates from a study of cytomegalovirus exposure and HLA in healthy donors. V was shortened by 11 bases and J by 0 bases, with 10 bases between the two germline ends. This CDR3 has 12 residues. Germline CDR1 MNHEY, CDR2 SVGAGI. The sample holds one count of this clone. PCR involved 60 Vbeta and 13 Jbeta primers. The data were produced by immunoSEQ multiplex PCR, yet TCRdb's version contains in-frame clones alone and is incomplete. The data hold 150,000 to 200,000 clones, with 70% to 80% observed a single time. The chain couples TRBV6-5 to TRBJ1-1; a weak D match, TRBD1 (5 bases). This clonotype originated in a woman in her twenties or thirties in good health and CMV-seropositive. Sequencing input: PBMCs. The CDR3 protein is CACTGLNTEAFF. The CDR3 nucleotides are TGTGCCTGCACAGGTCTGAACACTGAAGCTTTCTTT.